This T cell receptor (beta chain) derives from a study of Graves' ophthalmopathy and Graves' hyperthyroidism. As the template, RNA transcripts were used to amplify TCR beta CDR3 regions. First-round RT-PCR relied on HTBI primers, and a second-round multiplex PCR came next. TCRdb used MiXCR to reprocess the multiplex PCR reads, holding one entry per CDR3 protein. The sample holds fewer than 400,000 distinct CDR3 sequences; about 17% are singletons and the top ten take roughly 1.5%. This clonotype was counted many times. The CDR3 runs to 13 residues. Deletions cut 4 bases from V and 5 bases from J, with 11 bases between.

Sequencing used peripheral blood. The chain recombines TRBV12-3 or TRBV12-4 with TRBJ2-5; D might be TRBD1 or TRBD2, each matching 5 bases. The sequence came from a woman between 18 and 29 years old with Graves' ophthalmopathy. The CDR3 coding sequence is TGTGCCAGCAGTTGGGACGAGGCTGAGACCCAGTACTTC. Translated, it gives CASSWDEAETQYF.